This T cell receptor (beta chain) appears in the sequencing data of a study of shared clonotypes between healthy human individuals. General study points: In general, naive subsets displayed greater estimated richness than memory subsets did. Unshared clonotypes carried lower generation probabilities than those common to all four donors. Across a handful of donors, naive CD4 shared approximately 4.5%, naive CD8 over 3%, memory CD4 2% to 2.5%, memory CD8 0.4% to 0.5%.

The CDR3 spans 14 residues. V lost 0 bases, J lost 0 bases, and 3 bases lay in between. Germline V gene lookup returns CDR1 LNHNV and CDR2 YYDKDF (reference sequence). Assay execution took place at the deep level. Measured with immunoSEQ multiplex PCR; TCRdb has only the in-frame clones, and not every one. Among hundreds of thousands of clones, 60% to 75% were seen once, and the ten largest hold around 2%. This clone was detected only once. Its antigen remains unidentified. Sequencing was performed on memory CD4+ T cells sorted from blood. Subset specified: CD45RA-negative fraction. The TCR sequence derives from a young woman in good health. The chain joins TRBV15 to TRBJ1-5, with D unclear. The CDR3 is CATSRDPSNQPQHF. The CDR3 coding sequence is TGTGCCACCAGCAGAGACCCTAGCAATCAGCCCCAGCATTTT.